What follows are 10 T cell receptor beta chains derived from one specimen sequenced in a study of cytomegalovirus exposure and HLA in healthy donors. 13 Jbeta primers and 60 Vbeta primers were used for the PCR. Sequencing used immunoSEQ multiplex PCR; TCRdb keeps in-frame clones, though not all of them. The repertoire has under 150,000 clones, 60% to 85% of them found once; the top ten carry around 7.1%. Sequenced material: PBMCs. These receptors originate from a woman aged 40 to 50 in good health and CMV-seropositive.

V and J are TRBV27 and TRBJ2-1; 10 bases align to TRBD2. Germline trimming cut 4 bases from V and 3 bases from J; bases unmatched to any gene: 6. The CDR3 is 16 residues long. Germline V gene sequence: CDR1 MNHEY, CDR2 SMNVEV (reference sequence). CDR3 sequence reads: CASSSTSGVNYNEQFF. As DNA, the CDR3 is TGTGCCAGCAGTTCTACTAGCGGGGTCAACTACAATGAGCAGTTCTTC.

In this sample, this clone turned up once. The V gene is TRBV29-1, the J gene TRBJ1-1, with TRBD1 matching 8 bases. Per germline, CDR1 SQVTM and CDR2 ANQGSEA. J was trimmed by 0 bases and V by 4 bases; bases with no gene match: 7. The CDR3 is 15 residues long. CDR3 residues: CSVGRQGTVNTEAFF. For the CDR3, the DNA is TGCAGCGTTGGGAGACAGGGGACAGTGAACACTGAAGCTTTCTTT.

This chain joins TRBV6-5 and TRBJ1-2, with 10 bases fitting TRBD1. The CDR3 length is 14 residues. Losses at the gene ends were 5 bases for V and 7 bases for J; bases not matched to a gene: 7. The germline gives CDR1 MNHEY, CDR2 SVGAGI. The CDR3 DNA reads as TGTGCCAGCAGTGCGGGGGACAGGGGTGGTGGCTACACCTTC. It codes for CASSAGDRGGGYTF.

This chain links TRBV6-5 with TRBJ2-2, with D perhaps matching TRBD1 (5 bases). V lost 2 bases to trimming and J lost 3 bases, with 7 bases between them. CDR1 MNHEY and CDR2 SVGAGI come from the germline V gene. The CDR3 runs to 14 residues. CDR3 region: CASSYTTDTGELFF. CDR3 nucleotides: TGTGCCAGCAGTTACACGACAGACACCGGGGAGCTGTTTTTT.

The chain links TRBV7-2 to TRBJ2-5, with D possibly being TRBD2 (6 bases). This CDR3 spans 14 amino acids. The germline CDR1 and CDR2 sequences are SGHTA and FQGNSA. The germline V and J ends were trimmed by 3 bases and 2 bases, with 10 bases remaining between them. The CDR3 region is CASSFSSGQETQYF. In DNA, the CDR3 is TGTGCCAGCAGCTTTTCAAGCGGGCAAGAGACCCAGTACTTC.

V usage is TRBV5-1 and J usage is TRBJ2-7; 10 nucleotides align to TRBD1. Germline values: CDR1 SGHRS, CDR2 YFSETQ. This CDR3 contains 15 residues. V lost 4 bases, J lost 3 bases, and 7 bases stayed unmatched. The CDR3 coding sequence is TGCGCCAGCAGCATGGGACAGGGGTTTGACTACGAGCAGTACTTC. It translates to CASSMGQGFDYEQYF.

This clone was observed once. The genes are TRBV6-5 and TRBJ1-6, with TRBD1 matching over 8 bases. The CDR3 runs 15 residues. Germline lookup yields CDR1 MNHEY and CDR2 SVGAGI. The V gene end was trimmed by 5 bases and the J gene end by 9 bases; junction bases not matched to a gene: 9. The CDR3: CASSPDRVFRSPLHF. The CDR3 DNA reads as TGTGCCAGCAGTCCGGACAGGGTTTTTCGTTCACCCCTCCACTTT.

The rearrangement links TRBV7-2 to TRBJ2-1; TRBD2 aligns across 7 bases. In germline, CDR1 is SGHTA, CDR2 FQGNSA. The CDR3 runs to 16 residues. J gave up 2 bases and V 4 bases, and 8 bases lay outside the gene matches. In DNA, the CDR3 is TGTGCCAGCAGCTCCCAGACTAGCTCCACCTACAATGAGCAGTTCTTC. Amino acid sequence: CASSSQTSSTYNEQFF.

The J gene is TRBJ1-1, the V gene TRBV10-2; D ambiguous. The V and J ends lost 6 bases and 0 bases respectively, with 8 bases between them. Germline CDR1 WSHSY, CDR2 SAAADI. This CDR3 has 13 residues. The CDR3: CASSRQLNTEAFF. The CDR3 DNA sequence: TGCGCCAGCAGCAGGCAGCTGAACACTGAAGCTTTCTTT.

The CDR3 reads CASSLVAGGPAEAFF. In DNA, the CDR3 is TGTGCCAGCAGCTTGGTAGCAGGGGGGCCTGCTGAAGCTTTCTTT. This chain links TRBV5-4 with TRBJ1-1, with 7 nucleotides matching TRBD1. This CDR3 is built from 15 residues. After removal of 0 bases from V and 6 bases from J, the junction contained 8 bases not matched to a gene. Germline CDR1 SGHNT, CDR2 YYREEE (reference sequence).